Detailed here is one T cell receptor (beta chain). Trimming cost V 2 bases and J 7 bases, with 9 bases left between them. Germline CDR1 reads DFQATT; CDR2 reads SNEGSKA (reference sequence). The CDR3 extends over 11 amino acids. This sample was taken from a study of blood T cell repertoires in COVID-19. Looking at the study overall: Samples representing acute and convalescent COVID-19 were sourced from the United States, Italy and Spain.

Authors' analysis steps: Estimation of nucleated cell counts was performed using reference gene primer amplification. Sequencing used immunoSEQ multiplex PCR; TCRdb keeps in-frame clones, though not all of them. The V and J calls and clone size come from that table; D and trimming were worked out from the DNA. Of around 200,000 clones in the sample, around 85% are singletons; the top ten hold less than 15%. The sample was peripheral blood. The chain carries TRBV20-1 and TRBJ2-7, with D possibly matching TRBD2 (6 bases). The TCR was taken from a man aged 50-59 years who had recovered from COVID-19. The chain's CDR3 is CSARPAGEQYF. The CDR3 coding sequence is TGCAGTGCTAGACCGGCGGGAGAGCAGTACTTC.